This T cell receptor (beta chain) was recovered during a study of control samples from healthy donors and cancer patients. In this sample, this clone turned up once. Generated by immunoSEQ multiplex PCR, the TCRdb table keeps only in-frame clones and is missing some. The table has roughly 47,000 clones, approximately 89% seen once. This CDR3 has 14 residues. Trimming stripped 8 bases from V and 6 bases from J, with 16 bases between. Germline loops: CDR1 MDHEN, CDR2 SYDVKM. The sequencing input was PBMCs. This TCR came from a woman aged 55-70 years with lung cancer. The rearrangement uses TRBV28 and TRBJ2-2; D may be TRBD1 (6 bases). The CDR3 DNA follows: TGTGCCAGCGTACAGGGAAGTGTGCCCGGGGAGCTGTTTTTT. It translates to CASVQGSVPGELFF.